Each of the 14 T cell receptor beta chains below was sequenced from the same sample in a study of shared clonotypes between healthy human individuals. Data came from immunoSEQ multiplex PCR; TCRdb stores just in-frame clones and leaves some out. The sample holds 1.5 million to 1.9 million clones, 95% to 99% seen once. Sequencing was carried out using naive CD4+ T cells sorted from blood. Sample subset: CD45RA+ positively selected. All receptors come from a man younger than 40 in good health.

This chain links TRBV7-6 with TRBJ2-3; D unclear. Germline V gives CDR1 SGHVS, CDR2 FNYEAQ. V lost 3 bases to trimming and J lost 4 bases, with 5 bases between them. The CDR3 consists of 12 residues. CDR3 coding DNA: TGTGCCAGCAGCTTCTTTGCAGATACGCAGTATTTT. Protein sequence: CASSFFADTQYF.

V and J are TRBV18 and TRBJ2-2; a weak D match, TRBD1 (5 bases). This CDR3 spans 15 amino acids. CDR1 is KGHSH, CDR2 LQKENI, per germline. Between the trimmed V and J ends, which lost 5 bases and 3 bases, there was a span of 13 bases. The CDR3 protein is CASSSTGPHTGELFF. CDR3 nucleotides: TGTGCCAGCTCATCCACAGGCCCCCACACCGGGGAGCTGTTTTTT.

This clone was seen just once. The J gene is TRBJ2-7, the V gene TRBV9; D perhaps matches TRBD1 (5 bases). The CDR3 covers 13 residues. Germline CDR1 and CDR2: SGDLS and YYNGEE. V lost 3 bases and J 5 bases, leaving 12 bases between the germline ends. The CDR3 region is CASSAAGNHEQYF. CDR3 in DNA: TGTGCCAGCAGCGCAGCAGGGAATCACGAGCAGTACTTC.

This chain uses TRBV5-1 with TRBJ2-3, with a possible D match to TRBD2 (6 bases). The V end was cut by 3 bases, the J end by 6 bases, with 14 bases between. Germline assignment: CDR1 SGHRS and CDR2 YFSETQ. CDR3 size: 14 residues. The CDR3 here is CASSSGLPGDTQYF. The CDR3, as DNA: TGCGCCAGCAGCTCGGGACTCCCTGGGGATACGCAGTATTTT. The whole variable domain, filled in from reference TRBV5-1 and TRBJ2-3, reads KAGVTQTPRYLIKTRGQQVTLSCSPISGHRSVSWYQQTPGQGLQFLFEYFSETQRNKGNFPGRFSGRQFSNSRSEMNVSTLELGDSALYLCASSSGLPGDTQYFGPGTRLTVL.

The CDR3 DNA reads as TGTGCCAGCAGCTTTTTGGGCGCGGAGACCCAGTACTTC. Its protein is CASSFLGAETQYF. The J gene is TRBJ2-5, the V gene TRBV5-6; no definite D call. V was cut by 2 bases and J by 5 bases, with 10 bases left in between. The germline CDR1 and CDR2 sequences are SGHDT and YYEEEE. CDR3 length: 13 residues.

This chain connects TRBV5-1 to TRBJ1-5; maybe TRBD1 (5 bases). Germline V gene sequence: CDR1 SGHRS, CDR2 YFSETQ. The germline V and J ends were trimmed by 4 bases and 6 bases, with 17 bases remaining between them. CDR3 length: 15 residues. This CDR3 reads CASSPTDRRSQPQHF. In DNA form, the CDR3 reads TGCGCCAGCAGCCCCACCGACAGAAGAAGTCAGCCCCAGCATTTT.

The chain recombines TRBV29-1 with TRBJ2-2; 9 nucleotides agree with TRBD1. The CDR3 is 14 amino acids. V gave up 8 bases and J gave up 4 bases; unmatched junction bases: 8. CDR1 and CDR2 from the germline V gene are SQVTM and ANQGSEA. For the CDR3, the DNA is TGCAGCACAGCGGCGACAGGGGGCACCGGGGAGCTGTTTTTT. It specifies CSTAATGGTGELFF.

The chain uses TRBV12-5 and TRBJ2-3; 7 positions match TRBD1. This CDR3 comprises 12 residues. Per germline, CDR1 LGHNT and CDR2 FRNRAP. Trimming took 7 bases from V and 2 from J; bases not matched to a gene: 0. CDR3 nucleotide sequence: TGTGCTAGTGAGGGGGCCACAGATACGCAGTATTTT. This gives the protein CASEGATDTQYF.

The V gene is TRBV11-2, the J gene TRBJ2-2; 7 bases line up with TRBD2. CDR3 length: 16 amino acids. J was trimmed by 4 bases and V by 3 bases; bases with no gene match: 8. Germline CDR1 and CDR2: SGHAT and FQNNGV. Here the CDR3 DNA reads TGTGCCAGCAGCTTTTTCGGGAGGACCTCCACCGGGGAGCTGTTTTTT. It codes for CASSFFGRTSTGELFF. The whole variable domain, remainder taken from reference TRBV11-2 and TRBJ2-2, is EAGVAQSPRYKIIEKRQSVAFWCNPISGHATLYWYQQILGQGPKLLIQFQNNGVVDDSQLPKDRFSAERLKGVDSTLKIQPAKLEDSAVYLCASSFFGRTSTGELFFGEGSRLTVL.

The V gene is TRBV10-3, the J gene TRBJ2-5; TRBD2 agrees at 12 bases. V lost 4 bases and J lost 2; bases outside the gene matches: 5. CDR3 length equals 16 residues. Germline V gene sequence: CDR1 ENHRY, CDR2 SYGVKD. The CDR3 region is CAISVTSGSGQETQYF. DNA of the CDR3: TGTGCCATCAGTGTGACTAGCGGGAGTGGTCAAGAGACCCAGTACTTC.

The chain recombines TRBV5-1 with TRBJ2-2; TRBD2 matches 7 bases. Germline CDR1 and CDR2: SGHRS and YFSETQ. The V and J ends lost 5 bases and 1 base, in that order; junction bases with no gene match: 11. CDR3 length: 17 residues. CDR3 region: CASRSLLASGNTGELFF. Here the CDR3 DNA reads TGCGCCAGCAGGTCTTTACTAGCGTCTGGGAACACCGGGGAGCTGTTTTTT. Based on the CDR3 plus reference TRBV5-1 and TRBJ2-2, the full variable domain is KAGVTQTPRYLIKTRGQQVTLSCSPISGHRSVSWYQQTPGQGLQFLFEYFSETQRNKGNFPGRFSGRQFSNSRSEMNVSTLELGDSALYLCASRSLLASGNTGELFFGEGSRLTVL.

V is TRBV10-3 and J is TRBJ2-7; D might be TRBD1 (6 bases). CDR1 and CDR2 from the germline V gene are ENHRY and SYGVKD. Trimming took 8 bases from V and 3 from J, leaving 17 bases between them. The CDR3 runs 14 residues. CDR3 sequence: CAIPEGEAFYEQYF. For the CDR3, the DNA is TGTGCCATCCCCGAGGGGGAAGCCTTCTACGAGCAGTACTTC.

The chain links TRBV10-3 to TRBJ2-5; no firm D call. Trimming stripped 3 bases from V and 7 bases from J, with 9 bases between. The CDR3 has 12 residues. Germline values: CDR1 ENHRY, CDR2 SYGVKD. CDR3 sequence: CAISDTLGTQYF. CDR3 nucleotides: TGTGCCATCAGTGATACCTTGGGGACCCAGTACTTC.

The V gene is TRBV14, the J gene TRBJ2-7; 8 nucleotides agree with TRBD1. Trimming removed 0 bases from V and 6 bases from J; junction bases left unmatched: 10. There are 16 residues in the CDR3. Looked up from germline, CDR1 is SGHDN and CDR2 is FVKESK. In nucleotides, the CDR3 is TGTGCCAGCAGCCAAGATGGTCGCAGGGGGCGCCCCGAGCAGTACTTC. It yields the protein CASSQDGRRGRPEQYF. Full variable domain (outside the CDR3, taken from reference TRBV14 and TRBJ2-7): EAGVTQFPSHSVIEKGQTVTLRCDPISGHDNLYWYRRVMGKEIKFLLHFVKESKQDESGMPNNRFLAERTGGTYSTLKVQPAELEDSGVYFCASSQDGRRGRPEQYFGPGTRLTVT.